This T cell receptor (beta chain) was recorded in a study of CD8+ T cells in alopecia areata. Across the study: Treated patients swallowed 5 to 10 mg of oral tofacitinib twice daily.

The authors extracted RNA and reverse transcribed it into cDNA as the sequencing template. Profiled with immunoSEQ multiplex PCR; TCRdb holds only in-frame clones, not every one. The table includes about 180,000 clones, more than 60% detected once. This clone showed up just a few times. As yet, its antigen is unknown. The sample contains more than one DNA sequence encoding this CDR3. Findings of the study overall: Alphabeta T cells residing in normal skin are also sequenced in scalp samples.

V was clipped by 3 bases and J by 1 base, with 5 bases between them. The CDR3 consists of 12 residues. Looked up from germline, CDR1 is SQVTM and CDR2 is ANQGSEA. The sequencing here drew on CD4+ T cells sorted from blood, taken at week 0. This rearrangement joins TRBV29-1 to TRBJ2-3; D is unresolved. This TCR came from a human donor with alopecia areata. CDR3 residues: CSVEWGTDTQYF. In nucleotides, the CDR3 is TGCAGCGTTGAGTGGGGCACAGATACGCAGTATTTT.